The rows below give T cell receptor beta chains drawn from one sample of a study of blood T cell repertoires in COVID-19. Sequenced by immunoSEQ multiplex PCR; TCRdb stores in-frame clones only, minus some. The sample shows 60,000 or so clones, roughly 90% of them seen only once. What was sequenced was peripheral blood. The receptors derive from a human donor in a cohort sampled during active COVID-19. CDR3s include the opening cysteine and the closing phenylalanine or tryptophan. D genes are given only for firm matches. Rows give clone size only sometimes, using once, few, many, or a class for an expanded clone.

DNA: TGTGCCAGCAGTTACTCGATGGAGGCTGCCCCCTACGAGCAGTACTTC
CDR3: CASSYSMEAAPYEQYF
size: .
D: .
length: 16
V: TRBV6-2/TRBV6-3
J: TRBJ2-7

DNA: TGTGCCAGCAGCCCGCGGGACAGGGTCGGCGGGGAGCTGTTTTTT
CDR3: CASSPRDRVGGELFF
size: .
D: TRBD1
length: 15
V: TRBV3-1/TRBV3-2
J: TRBJ2-2

DNA: TGTGCCAGTAGTTGGACAGGTTCATGGGTCTTTAATCAGCCCCAGCATTTT
CDR3: CASSWTGSWVFNQPQHF
size: .
D: TRBD1
length: 17
V: TRBV19
J: TRBJ1-5

DNA: TGTGCCAGCAGTTTCCCCGGGGTAATGGGAGAGACCCAGTACTTC
CDR3: CASSFPGVMGETQYF
size: .
D: .
length: 15
V: TRBV28
J: TRBJ2-5

DNA: TGTGCCAGCAGTTGGGACAGGGGGACCTATGGCTACACCTTC
CDR3: CASSWDRGTYGYTF
size: once
D: TRBD1
length: 14
V: TRBV6-5
J: TRBJ1-2

DNA: TGTGCCAGCAGTTTAGGGGCTAGCGTTGAGCAGTTCTTC
CDR3: CASSLGASVEQFF
size: .
D: .
length: 13
V: TRBV28
J: TRBJ2-1

DNA: TGTGCCAGCAGCCGCGGGTCACTTAGCACAGATACGCAGTATTTT
CDR3: CASSRGSLSTDTQYF
size: .
D: .
length: 15
V: TRBV7-9
J: TRBJ2-3

DNA: TGTGCCAGTAGACATACGGGGGGCCTTTACAATGAGCAGTTCTTC
CDR3: CASRHTGGLYNEQFF
size: .
D: .
length: 15
V: TRBV11-1
J: TRBJ2-1

DNA: TGTGCCAGCAGTACCCAGTCCAGGGGGGTGGATGAGCAGTTCTTC
CDR3: CASSTQSRGVDEQFF
size: .
D: .
length: 15
V: TRBV28
J: TRBJ2-1

DNA: TGTGCCAGCAGCCAATCGAACAGGGGGCAGGAAAAACTGTTTTTT
CDR3: CASSQSNRGQEKLFF
size: .
D: TRBD1
length: 15
V: TRBV3-1/TRBV3-2
J: TRBJ1-4

DNA: TGTGCCAGCAGTCCCACACGACCGACAGGATACGAGCAGTACTTC
CDR3: CASSPTRPTGYEQYF
size: few
D: .
length: 15
V: TRBV27
J: TRBJ2-7

DNA: TGTGCCAGTAGTCCCCAGACAGCCACCTACGAGCAGTACTTC
CDR3: CASSPQTATYEQYF
size: .
D: .
length: 14
V: TRBV19
J: TRBJ2-7

DNA: TGTGCCAGCAGTCTAAGGACACCGAACACTGAAGCTTTCTTT
CDR3: CASSLRTPNTEAFF
size: once
D: .
length: 14
V: TRBV28
J: TRBJ1-1

DNA: TGTGCCAGTAGTGAAAACAGGGCTGGAAACACCATATATTTT
CDR3: CASSENRAGNTIYF
size: few
D: .
length: 14
V: TRBV19
J: TRBJ1-3

DNA: TGTGCCAGTAGTATTCCGGGACTACCACAATACGAGCAGTACTTC
CDR3: CASSIPGLPQYEQYF
size: few
D: TRBD2
length: 15
V: TRBV19
J: TRBJ2-7

DNA: TGTGCCAGCAGTGGCCCCGGAGGACAGACTCGGCGGAGAGAGACCCAGTACTTC
CDR3: CASSGPGGQTRRRETQYF
size: .
D: .
length: 18
V: TRBV25-1
J: TRBJ2-5

DNA: TGTGCCAGCAGCCAAGATCGAGGGCGGGCCACAGATACGCAGTATTTT
CDR3: CASSQDRGRATDTQYF
size: once
D: .
length: 16
V: TRBV4-2
J: TRBJ2-3

DNA: TGCAGCGCGACGGGACAGGGGGCCATCGGGGAGCTGTTTTTT
CDR3: CSATGQGAIGELFF
size: .
D: TRBD1
length: 14
V: TRBV29-1
J: TRBJ2-2

DNA: TGTGCCAGCTCACCACTCGGGACAGTGACTCAGCCCCAGCATTTT
CDR3: CASSPLGTVTQPQHF
size: .
D: TRBD1
length: 15
V: TRBV18
J: TRBJ1-5

DNA: TGTGCCAGTAAACAGGCGGCTGGAAACACCATATATTTT
CDR3: CASKQAAGNTIYF
size: .
D: .
length: 13
V: TRBV19
J: TRBJ1-3

DNA: TGTGCCAGCAAACTAGTCGCAGATACGCAGTATTTT
CDR3: CASKLVADTQYF
size: .
D: .
length: 12
V: TRBV2
J: TRBJ2-3

DNA: TGTGCCAGCAGTTTATCTAGGGGCTACGAGCAGTACTTC
CDR3: CASSLSRGYEQYF
size: .
D: .
length: 13
V: TRBV27
J: TRBJ2-7

DNA: TGTGCCAGCACCCAGGCCGGGACAGGGTCCTACACCTTC
CDR3: CASTQAGTGSYTF
size: once
D: TRBD1
length: 13
V: TRBV28
J: TRBJ1-2

DNA: TGTGCCAGCAGACGGACAGGGAGGGAAGAGACCCAGTACTTC
CDR3: CASRRTGREETQYF
size: .
D: .
length: 14
V: TRBV5-5
J: TRBJ2-5

DNA: TGCAGTGCTAGTCGGGACATCATACCCTACGAGCAGTACTTC
CDR3: CSASRDIIPYEQYF
size: once
D: .
length: 14
V: TRBV20-1
J: TRBJ2-7

DNA: TGTGCCAGCAGTTTTTTTGGGGACAGGGGCTTTGGAAACACCATATATTTT
CDR3: CASSFFGDRGFGNTIYF
size: .
D: TRBD1
length: 17
V: TRBV28
J: TRBJ1-3

DNA: TGTGCCAGCAGCTCCCTAGGGGATGAGCAGTTCTTC
CDR3: CASSSLGDEQFF
size: .
D: .
length: 12
V: TRBV7-9
J: TRBJ2-1

DNA: TGTGCCAGCAGCGACAAGACAGGGGTTGGCACTGAAGCTTTCTTT
CDR3: CASSDKTGVGTEAFF
size: .
D: TRBD1
length: 15
V: TRBV11-3
J: TRBJ1-1

DNA: TGTGCCAGTAGCCCTCGGGTCTCAGATACGCAGTATTTT
CDR3: CASSPRVSDTQYF
size: .
D: .
length: 13
V: TRBV19
J: TRBJ2-3

DNA: TGTGCCAGCTCAGCGCGACTAGCGTCGACAGATACGCAGTATTTT
CDR3: CASSARLASTDTQYF
size: .
D: TRBD2
length: 15
V: TRBV18
J: TRBJ2-3

DNA: TGTGCCAGCAGCTTGGTGGTAGGGGACTATGGCTACACCTTC
CDR3: CASSLVVGDYGYTF
size: .
D: .
length: 14
V: TRBV5-4
J: TRBJ1-2

DNA: TGCAGTGCTAGACCCTCGATGGGCCAGTACTTC
CDR3: CSARPSMGQYF
size: .
D: .
length: 11
V: TRBV20-1
J: TRBJ2-7

DNA: TGTGCCAGCAGTTTTTCGGGGTCCCCCTTCTACGAGCAGTACTTC
CDR3: CASSFSGSPFYEQYF
size: .
D: .
length: 15
V: TRBV27
J: TRBJ2-7

DNA: TGTGCCAGCCGCCACGATGGGGGGCGGGACGGAGGGGGCTCAGCCAAAAACATTCAGTACTTC
CDR3: CASRHDGGRDGGGSAKNIQYF
size: .
D: .
length: 21
V: TRBV4-2
J: TRBJ2-4

DNA: TGCAGTGCTAGAGGGGAGGATACGCAGTATTTT
CDR3: CSARGEDTQYF
size: .
D: .
length: 11
V: TRBV20-1
J: TRBJ2-3

DNA: TGTGCCAGCAGTCCGCAGGGGGCGTGGGGCTACACCTTC
CDR3: CASSPQGAWGYTF
size: .
D: TRBD1
length: 13
V: TRBV27
J: TRBJ1-2

DNA: TGTGCCAGCAGCTTAGACGGGTTCTACAATGAGCAGTTCTTC
CDR3: CASSLDGFYNEQFF
size: once
D: .
length: 14
V: TRBV11-2
J: TRBJ2-1

DNA: TGTGCCAGCCTAGCGGGAGGGACAGATACGCAGTATTTT
CDR3: CASLAGGTDTQYF
size: .
D: TRBD2
length: 13
V: TRBV28
J: TRBJ2-3

DNA: TGCGCCAGCAGCGTCGACAGCCCGGCCCCACTGTTTTTT
CDR3: CASSVDSPAPLFF
size: once
D: .
length: 13
V: TRBV5-1
J: TRBJ1-4